The 20 T cell receptor beta chains listed next were all sequenced from one sample in a study of blood T cell repertoires in COVID-19. The repertoire was sequenced with immunoSEQ multiplex PCR; TCRdb's copy has only in-frame clones and lacks some. The sample lists around 100,000 clones; 75% to 90% were seen once. Sequencing used peripheral blood. These receptors were taken from a man in his sixties with acute or convalescent COVID-19.

The rearrangement uses TRBV9 and TRBJ2-2; possible D gene TRBD1, 8 bases. V was pared by 5 bases and J by 5 bases, with 16 bases between. The CDR3 extends over 15 amino acids. Germline CDR1 and CDR2: SGDLS and YYNGEE. CDR3 in amino acids: CASRPDRDYTGELFF. CDR3 in DNA: TGTGCCAGCAGACCGGACAGGGACTATACCGGGGAGCTGTTTTTT.

This chain connects TRBV27 to TRBJ1-2, with TRBD1 identical over 8 bases. The CDR3 has 16 residues. J gave up 8 bases and V 5 bases, and 16 bases lay outside the gene matches. Germline CDR1 reads MNHEY; CDR2 reads SMNVEV (reference sequence). CDR3 region: CASSLHGDRFFEGYTF. DNA of the CDR3: TGTGCCAGCAGTCTACATGGGGACAGGTTTTTCGAAGGCTACACCTTC.

The count of this clone is one. The chain uses TRBV5-1 and TRBJ2-3, with 7 bases matching TRBD2. CDR3 length: 12 residues. CDR1 SGHRS and CDR2 YFSETQ come from the germline V gene. With 4 bases clipped from V and 8 bases from J, the junction kept 4 bases outside the gene matches. This CDR3 reads CASSAREGTQYF. In nucleotides, the CDR3 is TGCGCCAGCAGCGCCAGGGAGGGTACGCAGTATTTT.

This clone was observed a single time. The rearrangement joins TRBV6-6 to TRBJ1-2; D is perhaps TRBD1 (5 bases). V was cut by 0 bases and J by 8 bases, with 10 bases left in between. This CDR3 comprises 13 residues. Germline CDR1 reads MNHNY; CDR2 reads SVGAGI (reference sequence). Here the CDR3 DNA reads TGTGCCAGCAGTTACTCATGGAGGGACGGCTACACCTTC. It translates to CASSYSWRDGYTF.

The chain links TRBV19 to TRBJ1-2; D call uncertain. There are 16 residues in the CDR3. Germline V gene sequence: CDR1 LNHDA, CDR2 SQIVND (reference sequence). V dropped 6 bases and J dropped 4 bases, with 21 bases sitting between them. The chain's CDR3 is CASSPLRATHFYGYTF. CDR3 nucleotides: TGTGCCAGTAGCCCGTTGAGGGCGACTCACTTCTATGGCTACACCTTC. Combining the CDR3 with reference TRBV19 and TRBJ1-2 gives the whole variable domain DGGITQSPKYLFRKEGQNVTLSCEQNLNHDAMYWYRQDPGQGLRLIYYSQIVNDFQKGDIAEGYSVSREKKESFPLTVTSAQKNPTAFYLCASSPLRATHFYGYTFGSGTRLTVV.

Notes on this clone: Other DNA sequences in this specimen translate into the identical CDR3. V gene TRBV29-1 combines with J gene TRBJ2-5, with TRBD1 identical over 8 bases. J gave up 2 bases and V 6 bases, and 5 bases lay outside the gene matches. Germline assignment: CDR1 SQVTM and CDR2 ANQGSEA. The CDR3 spans 13 residues. CDR3 coding DNA: TGCAGCGTCGCCAGGGACAGGCAAGAGACCCAGTACTTC. Translating it yields CSVARDRQETQYF.

V gene TRBV5-1 combines with J gene TRBJ1-1; D possibly corresponds to TRBD1 (5 bases). The CDR3 covers 14 residues. The V end was cut by 4 bases, the J end by 5 bases, with 15 bases between. Germline V gene lookup returns CDR1 SGHRS and CDR2 YFSETQ. The CDR3 protein is CASSRAREGTEAFF. Written as DNA, the CDR3 is TGCGCCAGCAGCCGGGCCAGGGAAGGGACTGAAGCTTTCTTT.

V and J are TRBV7-2 and TRBJ2-6; a weak D match, TRBD2 (6 bases). V gave up 1 base and J gave up 1 base, with 11 bases separating them. CDR3 size: 17 residues. Germline CDR1 and CDR2: SGHTA and FQGNSA. Written as DNA, the CDR3 is TGTGCCAGCAGCTTAGGGGTGGGGAGGTCTGGGGCCAACGTCCTGACTTTC. Translation: CASSLGVGRSGANVLTF.

This clone was seen a few times. Within the sample, other DNA sequences also encode this same CDR3. This chain connects TRBV12-5 to TRBJ2-2, with TRBD1 identical over 10 bases. V dropped 2 bases and J dropped 7; count of bases not matched to a gene: 4. This CDR3 is 15 amino acids long. Looked up from germline, CDR1 is LGHNT and CDR2 is FRNRAP. CDR3 region: CASGLRQGAFGELFF. The CDR3 nucleotides are TGTGCTAGTGGTTTGAGACAGGGGGCGTTCGGGGAGCTGTTTTTT.

The gene calls are TRBV19 and TRBJ1-4; TRBD1 agrees at 11 bases. Germline CDR1 and CDR2: LNHDA and SQIVND (reference sequence). This CDR3 has 15 amino acids. Trimming cost V 10 bases and J 4 bases; bases outside gene matches: 8. CDR3 sequence reads: CATTDRGRGNEKLFF. The CDR3 nucleotides are TGTGCCACCACGGACAGGGGGCGCGGTAATGAAAAACTGTTTTTT.

The chain is built from TRBV6-5 and TRBJ1-2, with 8 bases identical to TRBD1. Germline assignment: CDR1 MNHEY and CDR2 SVGAGI. The junction had 12 bases not matched to a gene; V was cut back by 7 bases and J by 8 bases. This CDR3 comprises 14 residues. CDR3 bases: TGTGCCAGCAAAAAAGGACAGGGAATTGAAGGCTACACCTTC. Residues: CASKKGQGIEGYTF.

The V gene is TRBV9, the J gene TRBJ2-1, with 10 nucleotides matching TRBD2. CDR1 and CDR2 from the germline V gene are SGDLS and YYNGEE. The CDR3 sequence is 17 residues long. V trimming: 0 bases; J trimming: 6 bases; junction bases outside the gene matches: 9. CDR3 in amino acids: CASSVATGAGGPNEQFF. CDR3 coding DNA: TGTGCCAGCAGCGTAGCTACGGGAGCGGGAGGGCCCAATGAGCAGTTCTTC.

This clone was found once. V is TRBV18 and J is TRBJ2-7; 15 bases match TRBD2. Germline V CDR1 and CDR2: KGHSH, LQKENI. With 3 bases clipped from V and 0 bases from J, the junction kept 3 bases outside the gene matches. The CDR3 is 17 amino acids. This chain's CDR3 is CASSPGLAGGSSYEQYV. CDR3 DNA: TGTGCCAGCTCACCCGGACTAGCGGGAGGGTCCTCCTACGAGCAGTACGTC.

This sequence joins TRBV11-2 and TRBJ2-2; 9 positions match TRBD2. J lost 4 bases, V lost 6 bases, and 9 bases had no gene match. This CDR3 has 16 amino acids. The V gene's germline CDR1 is SGHAT and CDR2 FQNNGV. The CDR3 DNA follows: TGTGCCAGCAGAACCGTTAGCGGGAGAACCACCGGGGAGCTGTTTTTT. As protein: CASRTVSGRTTGELFF.

The rearrangement joins TRBV28 to TRBJ2-5, with 8 positions matching TRBD1. CDR1 MDHEN and CDR2 SYDVKM come from the germline V gene. The CDR3 length is 14 residues. The ends lost 4 bases at V and 4 bases at J; junction bases unmatched: 5. This chain's CDR3 is CASSSGTGRETQYF. The CDR3 DNA is TGTGCCAGCAGTTCCGGGACAGGCCGAGAGACCCAGTACTTC.

This clone was seen many times. The J gene is TRBJ1-6, the V gene TRBV19, with D possibly TRBD1 on 5 matching bases. V lost 5 bases, J lost 9 bases, and 14 bases lay in between. Germline V CDR1 and CDR2: LNHDA, SQIVND (reference sequence). The CDR3 contains 14 residues. The CDR3 protein is CASSLGDFGSPLHF. The CDR3 DNA sequence: TGTGCCAGTAGTTTGGGGGACTTCGGTTCACCCCTCCACTTT. Filled out from reference TRBV19 and TRBJ1-6, the complete variable domain reads DGGITQSPKYLFRKEGQNVTLSCEQNLNHDAMYWYRQDPGQGLRLIYYSQIVNDFQKGDIAEGYSVSREKKESFPLTVTSAQKNPTAFYLCASSLGDFGSPLHFGNGTRLTVT.

The chain recombines TRBV20-1 with TRBJ2-2; D unresolved. The CDR3 has 11 amino acids. Germline V CDR1 and CDR2: DFQATT, SNEGSKA (reference sequence). V gave up 3 bases and J gave up 5 bases, with 4 bases separating them. The CDR3 coding sequence is TGCAGTGCTAGCCGGACCGGGGAGCTGTTTTTT. The encoded protein is CSASRTGELFF.

This chain connects TRBV27 to TRBJ1-2; 8 bases match TRBD1. CDR3 length: 13 residues. Germline V gene lookup returns CDR1 MNHEY and CDR2 SMNVEV (reference sequence). The V segment lost 8 bases and the J segment 3 bases; nucleotides outside the gene matches: 5. The CDR3 DNA reads as TGTGCCAGCGGGGGACAGGCCCACTATGGCTACACCTTC. Translated, it gives CASGGQAHYGYTF.

This clone was counted between two and nine times. The rearrangement joins TRBV11-2 to TRBJ2-2, with 8 bases lining up with TRBD2. J was trimmed by 6 bases and V by 2 bases; bases with no gene match: 5. The germline V gene has CDR1 SGHAT and CDR2 FQNNGV. CDR3 length: 15 amino acids. This CDR3 is CASSLQAGGSGELFF. Here the CDR3 DNA reads TGTGCCAGCAGCTTACAGGCGGGAGGATCCGGGGAGCTGTTTTTT. The variable domain in full, completed from reference TRBV11-2 and TRBJ2-2, reads EAGVAQSPRYKIIEKRQSVAFWCNPISGHATLYWYQQILGQGPKLLIQFQNNGVVDDSQLPKDRFSAERLKGVDSTLKIQPAKLEDSAVYLCASSLQAGGSGELFFGEGSRLTVL.

The V call is TRBV7-2, the J call TRBJ2-5, with D possibly being TRBD2 (6 bases). The CDR3 is 13 amino acids. Germline CDR1 SGHTA, CDR2 FQGNSA. V was cut by 2 bases and J by 5 bases, with 9 bases left in between. The CDR3 bases are TGTGCCAGCAGCTTATATCGGGGGGAGACCCAGTACTTC. Encoded protein: CASSLYRGETQYF.